Listed here are 12 T cell receptor beta chains from one sample, sequenced in a study of regulatory T cells in long-lasting Graves disease. Sequencing libraries for TCR beta were prepared with iRepertoire HTBI primers and Arm-PCR of CDR3 regions. TCRdb re-called the multiplex PCR reads with MiXCR, one entry per CDR3 protein. The sample has about 350,000 distinct CDR3 sequences, 15% to 20% seen once. Specified time point: newly diagnosed GD, antithyroid drugs for less than 3 months. The TCR library was made from RNA extracted from PBMCs. The same sample was also used in a study of T cells in Graves' hyperthyroidism and ophthalmopathy.

The sequencing used peripheral blood mononuclear cells (PBMCs), collected at new diagnosis, from a patient treated with antithyroid drugs. The receptors come from a young woman with Graves disease.

In this sample, this clonotype turned up a few times. This chain links TRBV6-1 with TRBJ1-6; D gene unclear. This CDR3 contains 15 residues. CDR1 is MNHNS and CDR2 is SASEGT in the germline V gene. The V and J ends lost 7 bases and 7 bases respectively, with 17 bases between them. CDR3 sequence: CASTNLAELNSPLHF. The CDR3, as DNA: TGTGCCAGCACAAACTTAGCGGAGTTGAATTCACCCCTCCACTTT.

At least ten counts were recorded for this clonotype. V usage is TRBV7-3 and J usage is TRBJ2-3; 11 bases line up with TRBD2. Germline V gene sequence: CDR1 SGHTA, CDR2 FQGTGA. With 5 bases clipped from V and 4 bases from J, the junction kept 11 bases outside the gene matches. This CDR3 is 17 amino acids long. CDR3 coding DNA: TGTGCCAGCAGCAACACTTGGGCTAGCGGGGGGTCAGATACGCAGTATTTT. Translated, it gives CASSNTWASGGSDTQYF.

This clonotype has only a few counts. The CDR3 DNA follows: TGTGCCAGCAGCTTGATAGGCTGGGGAACGTCGATAGAGACCCAGTACTTC. It is translated as CASSLIGWGTSIETQYF. This rearrangement joins TRBV5-8 to TRBJ2-5; D unclear. The CDR3 loop spans 17 amino acids. Trimming took 1 base from V and 4 from J, leaving 20 bases between them. From germline, CDR1 is SGHTS and CDR2 YDEGEE.

The genes are TRBV19 and TRBJ2-7; no firm D call. V lost 3 bases and J lost 2, with 14 bases in between. The CDR3 spans 15 residues. Germline V gene sequence: CDR1 LNHDA, CDR2 SQIVND (reference sequence). The chain's CDR3 is CASSISGSRTYEQYF. The DNA for the CDR3 is TGTGCCAGTAGTATTTCCGGCAGCCGAACCTACGAGCAGTACTTC.

The rearrangement joins TRBV2 to TRBJ1-4; a weak D match, TRBD1 (5 bases). There are 15 residues in the CDR3. V was shortened by 5 bases and J by 8 bases, with 18 bases between the two germline ends. Germline V gene sequence: CDR1 SNHLY, CDR2 FYNNEI. The CDR3 is CASSPRWQGDEKLFF. The CDR3 bases are TGTGCCAGCAGTCCCCGGTGGCAGGGTGACGAAAAACTGTTTTTT.

In its sample, this clonotype was seen many times. The chain joins TRBV5-1 to TRBJ2-7; possible D gene TRBD1, 5 bases. The CDR3 runs 16 residues. V lost 3 bases, J lost 2 bases, and 18 bases lay in between. Germline V CDR1 and CDR2: SGHRS, YFSETQ. CDR3 coding DNA: TGCGCCAGCAGCTCTAATCAGGGATTCCGGGCCTACGAGCAGTACTTC. Amino acids: CASSSNQGFRAYEQYF.

In this sample, this clonotype turned up many times. The J gene is TRBJ2-3, the V gene TRBV11-3; weak D call: TRBD2 (7 bases). Germline CDR1 SGHNT, CDR2 YENEEA. CDR3 length: 14 residues. V gave up 4 bases and J gave up 3 bases, with 11 bases separating them. This chain's CDR3 is CASSSGGQTDTQYF. For the CDR3, the DNA is TGTGCCAGCAGCTCGGGGGGCCAGACAGATACGCAGTATTTT.

This clonotype was recorded a few times. The chain uses TRBV6-1 and TRBJ2-5; D not certain. The germline V gene has CDR1 MNHNS and CDR2 SASEGT. With 6 bases removed from V and 0 bases from J, the gap between germline ends came to 14 bases. CDR3 length: 15 amino acids. The CDR3 bases are TGTGCCAGCAGCCCCCGCCGGGCGTACCAAGAGACCCAGTACTTC. Its translation: CASSPRRAYQETQYF.

This clonotype was counted at least ten times. The chain carries TRBV10-3 and TRBJ2-7, with 13 bases matching TRBD2. With 5 bases clipped from V and 0 bases from J, the junction kept 4 bases outside the gene matches. From germline, CDR1 is ENHRY and CDR2 SYGVKD. The CDR3 extends over 16 amino acids. The CDR3 reads CAISSGTSGNSYEQYF. DNA of the CDR3: TGTGCCATCAGTTCTGGGACTAGCGGGAACTCCTACGAGCAGTACTTC.

This clonotype was counted at least ten times. The rearrangement uses TRBV12-5 and TRBJ2-2; 8 bases match TRBD2. The germline gives CDR1 LGHNT, CDR2 FRNRAP. This CDR3 region has 13 residues. Trimming at V came to 5 bases and at J to 7 bases, leaving 3 bases not matched to a gene. CDR3 bases: TGTGCTAGTGGTCCGGGGGGGATCGGGGAGCTGTTTTTT. Its translation is CASGPGGIGELFF. The entire variable domain, with the rest obtained from reference TRBV12-5 and TRBJ2-2, is as follows: DARVTQTPRHKVTEMGQEVTMRCQPILGHNTVFWYRQTMMQGLELLAYFRNRAPLDDSGMPKDRFSAEMPDATLATLKIQPSEPRDSAVYFCASGPGGIGELFFGEGSRLTVL.

This clonotype was detected a few times. V and J are TRBV10-3 and TRBJ1-1, with D possibly matching TRBD1 (6 bases). The CDR3 length is 15 residues. Deletions cut 2 bases from V and 0 bases from J, with 10 bases between. CDR1 is ENHRY, CDR2 SYGVKD, per germline. CDR3 nucleotide sequence: TGTGCCATCAGTGAGCCACAGGGACTGAACACTGAAGCTTTCTTT. Protein: CAISEPQGLNTEAFF.

This clonotype showed up many times. The V call is TRBV24-1, the J call TRBJ2-3; possibly TRBD2 for D (7 bases). The length of the CDR3 is 17 residues. Germline CDR1 reads KGHDR; CDR2 reads SFDVKD. Trimming took 4 bases from V and 1 from J, leaving 17 bases between them. CDR3 bases: TGTGCCACCAGTGACCCCTGGGGCGGGGGCCGCACAGATACGCAGTATTTT. This encodes CATSDPWGGGRTDTQYF.